The 32 T cell receptor beta chains presented below share a single source sample, sequenced in a study of early T cells in non-severe SARS-CoV-2 infection. In TCRdb, the 5' RACE reads were re-called with MiXCR into one record per CDR3 protein. Of tens of thousands of distinct CDR3 sequences detected, roughly a sixth appear once; the ten largest clones hold 9% to 15%. Input material: whole blood. The source of these receptors is an adult who was a healthcare worker with PCR-confirmed SARS-CoV-2 infection or an uninfected control (not recorded which).

This rearrangement joins TRBV7-2 to TRBJ2-5; D remains unclear. V dropped 4 bases and J dropped 2 bases, with 14 bases sitting between them. Germline CDR1 and CDR2: SGHTA and FQGNSA. The CDR3 runs to 15 residues. This CDR3 is CASSSLKLLQETQYF. The CDR3 DNA sequence: TGTGCCAGCAGCTCCTTAAAGCTACTTCAAGAGACCCAGTACTTC.

This sequence joins TRBV9 and TRBJ2-1; 10 bases fit TRBD2. Germline values: CDR1 SGDLS, CDR2 YYNGEE. CDR3 length equals 15 residues. The V gene end was trimmed by 2 bases and the J gene end by 5 bases; junction bases not matched to a gene: 4. The CDR3 sequence: CASSVGTSADNEQFF. The CDR3, as DNA: TGTGCCAGCAGCGTGGGGACTAGCGCCGACAATGAGCAGTTCTTC.

The chain employs TRBV29-1 and TRBJ1-2; D is undetermined. Trimming took 1 base from V and 1 from J, leaving 7 bases between them. The CDR3 runs to 13 residues. The germline V gene encodes CDR1 SQVTM and CDR2 ANQGSEA. In DNA, the CDR3 is TGCAGCGTTGAAGCCGACCGTAACTATGGCTACACCTTC. This translates into CSVEADRNYGYTF.

The rearrangement uses TRBV12-5 and TRBJ2-1, with a possible D match to TRBD2 (5 bases). Germline V gene sequence: CDR1 LGHNT, CDR2 FRNRAP. Trimming took off 0 bases at V and 6 bases at J, with 15 bases between the two ends. The CDR3 covers 16 residues. Here the CDR3 reads CASGLVELGGGNEQFF. The CDR3 nucleotides are TGTGCTAGTGGTTTGGTAGAACTAGGTGGAGGCAATGAGCAGTTCTTC.

The V call is TRBV6-2 or TRBV6-3, the J call TRBJ2-1; D uncertain. Germline loops: CDR1 MNHEY, CDR2 SVGEGT. The CDR3 sequence is 17 residues long. V shed 5 bases and J shed 0 bases, with 17 bases lying between them. In nucleotides, the CDR3 is TGTGCCAGCAGTGATCATAGCAGGAGAAGCTCCTACAATGAGCAGTTCTTC. It translates to CASSDHSRRSSYNEQFF.

In this sample, this clonotype turned up a few times. V is TRBV3-1 and J is TRBJ2-5, with D unresolved. Germline CDR1 LGHDT, CDR2 YNNKEL (reference sequence). The CDR3 contains 13 residues. V lost 0 bases and J lost 1, with 3 bases in between. CDR3 DNA sequence: TGTGCCAGCAGCCAAGATTTCCAAGAGACCCAGTACTTC. Its protein product is CASSQDFQETQYF.

J is TRBJ1-1 and V is TRBV9; D call uncertain. Per the germline V gene, CDR1 is SGDLS and CDR2 is YYNGEE. This CDR3 comprises 14 residues. V was shortened by 4 bases and J by 0 bases, with 10 bases between the two germline ends. The CDR3 here is CASSPRRLNTEAFF. In DNA, the CDR3 is TGTGCCAGCAGCCCTCGACGGTTGAACACTGAAGCTTTCTTT.

This clonotype appeared a few times. The V and J genes are TRBV29-1 and TRBJ2-3; D is undetermined. V lost 3 bases to trimming and J lost 4 bases, with 8 bases between them. In germline, CDR1 is SQVTM, CDR2 ANQGSEA. The CDR3 length is 12 residues. The chain's CDR3 is CSVDPGSDTQYF. In DNA, the CDR3 is TGCAGCGTTGATCCGGGTTCAGATACGCAGTATTTT.

V and J are TRBV21-1 and TRBJ2-7; the listed D gene, TRBD1, was not tested against the DNA. TRBV21-1 is shown as a pseudogene. The CDR3 is made up of 14 amino acids. CDR3 region: CASSKIGQGAEQYF. CDR3 bases: TGTGCCAGCAGCAAAATAGGACAGGGGGCCGAGCAGTACTTC.

V usage is TRBV18 and J usage is TRBJ2-1; D remains unclear. Trimming removed 2 bases at V and 3 bases at J, with 5 bases between. Looked up from germline, CDR1 is KGHSH and CDR2 is LQKENI. The CDR3 covers 13 residues. The CDR3 loop reads CASSPGYYNEQFF. The CDR3 bases are TGTGCCAGCTCACCAGGGTACTACAATGAGCAGTTCTTC. The full variable domain, its missing parts supplied by reference TRBV18 and TRBJ2-1, is NAGVMQNPRHLVRRRGQEARLRCSPMKGHSHVYWYRQLPEEGLKFMVYLQKENIIDESGMPKERFSAEFPKEGPSILRIQQVVRGDSAAYFCASSPGYYNEQFFGPGTRLTVL.

V gene TRBV5-4 combines with J gene TRBJ2-7; 8 bases match TRBD1. Germline CDR1 is SGHNT and CDR2 is YYREEE (reference sequence). The CDR3 is 16 amino acids. Germline trimming cut 4 bases from V and 2 bases from J; bases unmatched to any gene: 11. The CDR3 DNA is TGTGCCAGCAGCACCCCCACAGGGGGTGTTACCTACGAGCAGTACTTC. It codes for CASSTPTGGVTYEQYF.

DNA for the CDR3: TGTGCCAGCAGTACCACCCTCGGAGGAGGGCCTAATCAGGAGCAGTTCTTC. It codes for CASSTTLGGGPNQEQFF. The rearrangement links TRBV12-3 or TRBV12-4 to TRBJ2-1; the D gene is possibly TRBD2 (6 bases). The CDR3 has 17 residues. The V gene lost 5 bases and the J gene lost 10 bases, with 27 bases spanning the gap.

This chain joins TRBV28 and TRBJ1-2; D remains ambiguous. Germline values: CDR1 MDHEN, CDR2 SYDVKM. This CDR3 contains 13 residues. Trimming removed 6 bases from V and 2 bases from J, with 10 bases in between. The CDR3 sequence: CASRRTENYGYTF. Here the CDR3 DNA reads TGTGCCAGCAGGAGGACGGAGAACTATGGCTACACCTTC.

This clonotype was found a few times. The chain is built from TRBV11-2 and TRBJ2-7; 7 bases line up with TRBD1. V shed 1 base and J 2 bases; nucleotides not matched to a gene: 5. The CDR3 runs to 15 residues. CDR1 and CDR2 (germline): SGHAT, FQNNGV. The CDR3 sequence is CASSLGTGPTYEQYF. Here the CDR3 DNA reads TGTGCCAGCAGCTTAGGGACAGGCCCGACCTACGAGCAGTACTTC. The entire variable domain, with the rest obtained from reference TRBV11-2 and TRBJ2-7, is as follows: EAGVAQSPRYKIIEKRQSVAFWCNPISGHATLYWYQQILGQGPKLLIQFQNNGVVDDSQLPKDRFSAERLKGVDSTLKIQPAKLEDSAVYLCASSLGTGPTYEQYFGPGTRLTVT.

The chain is built from TRBV7-2 and TRBJ1-6; D may be TRBD1 (5 bases). CDR3 length equals 18 residues. Between the trimmed V and J ends, which lost 1 base and 7 bases, there was a span of 20 bases. CDR1 is SGHTA and CDR2 is FQGNSA in the germline V gene. CDR3 in DNA: TGTGCCAGCAGCTTAGAGGCTCCCGGGACGGCCCAAAATTCACCCCTCCACTTT. As protein: CASSLEAPGTAQNSPLHF.

CDR3 nucleotide sequence: TGCGCCAGCAGCCAAGTTGGCGGGGAGCTGTTTTTT. Protein sequence: CASSQVGGELFF. The rearrangement joins TRBV4-1 to TRBJ2-2; D is uncertain. The germline V and J ends were trimmed by 1 base and 7 bases, with 4 bases remaining between them. There are 12 residues in the CDR3. CDR1 is MGHRA, CDR2 YSYEKL, per germline.

This clonotype was detected many times. The V call is TRBV5-1, the J call TRBJ2-3; D is undetermined. Looked up from germline, CDR1 is SGHRS and CDR2 is YFSETQ. Trimming cost V 0 bases and J 1 base, with 6 bases left between them. The CDR3 extends over 14 amino acids. CDR3 sequence: CASSLEGGTDTQYF. CDR3 bases: TGCGCCAGCAGCTTGGAAGGCGGCACAGATACGCAGTATTTT.

Worth noting for this clonotype: A read error may produce the germline difference seen at one junction end. V gene TRBV5-1 combines with J gene TRBJ1-3; 9 bases are shared with TRBD1. The CDR3 sequence is 15 residues long. CDR1 and CDR2 from the germline V gene are SGHRS and YFSETQ. CDR3 sequence reads: CASSLLQGAGNAIYF. The CDR3 coding sequence is TGCGCCAGCAGCTTGCTACAGGGGGCTGGAAACGCCATATATTTT.

This clonotype has a single count. The V and J genes are TRBV7-6 and TRBJ2-3, with TRBD2 as a possible D gene (6 bases). V was clipped by 5 bases and J by 0 bases, with 15 bases between them. CDR3 length: 16 residues. Germline V gene lookup returns CDR1 SGHVS and CDR2 FNYEAQ. The CDR3 region is CASSPLGGASTDTQYF. The CDR3 DNA reads as TGTGCCAGCAGCCCCCTCGGCGGGGCTAGCACAGATACGCAGTATTTT. The variable domain in full, with the rest retrieved from reference TRBV7-6 and TRBJ2-3, is GAGVSQSPRYKVTKRGQDVALRCDPISGHVSLYWYRQALGQGPEFLTYFNYEAQQDKSGLPNDRFSAERPEGSISTLTIQRTEQRDSAMYRCASSPLGGASTDTQYFGPGTRLTVL.

The chain carries TRBV11-1 and TRBJ2-3; D remains unclear. Trimming removed 5 bases from V and 6 bases from J, with 9 bases in between. The length of the CDR3 is 12 residues. Germline V gene sequence: CDR1 SGHAT, CDR2 FQDESV (reference sequence). The CDR3 loop is CASSHGVDTQYF. CDR3 coding DNA: TGTGCCAGCAGCCATGGTGTGGATACGCAGTATTTT. The full variable domain, completed using reference TRBV11-1 and TRBJ2-3, is EAEVAQSPRYKITEKSQAVAFWCDPISGHATLYWYRQILGQGPELLVQFQDESVVDDSQLPKDRFSAERLKGVDSTLKIQPAELGDSAMYLCASSHGVDTQYFGPGTRLTVL.

This clonotype appeared many times. The chain recombines TRBV6-2 or TRBV6-3 with TRBJ1-5, with D uncertain. The germline gives CDR1 MNHEY, CDR2 SVGEGT. The CDR3 runs to 16 residues. V shed 2 bases and J shed 5 bases, with 16 bases lying between them. CDR3 bases: TGTGCCAGCAGTTACAGGCTAACTCAGCTGTATCAGCCCCAGCATTTT. Translation: CASSYRLTQLYQPQHF.

A note on this clonotype: A much bigger clone sits one base away, suggesting this may be a read error. V and J are TRBV7-2 and TRBJ2-3; TRBD2 aligns across 9 bases. The CDR3 contains 20 residues. Germline CDR1 and CDR2: SGHTA and FQGNSA. Trimming at V came to 4 bases and at J to 1 base, leaving 18 bases not matched to a gene. CDR3 sequence: CASSSRTSESHISRTDTQYF. The CDR3 coding sequence is TGTGCCAGCAGCTCAAGGACTAGCGAGTCCCACATCTCTCGCACAGATACGCAGTATTTT.

CDR3 sequence: CASSSFRDRLSGANVLTF. CDR3 DNA sequence: TGTGCCAGCAGTTCCTTCCGGGACAGGCTCTCTGGGGCCAACGTCCTGACTTTC. The V call is TRBV28, the J call TRBJ2-6; 8 bases match TRBD1. V was clipped by 4 bases and J by 0 bases; unmatched bases: 8. Germline V CDR1 and CDR2: MDHEN, SYDVKM. The CDR3 loop spans 18 amino acids.

This sequence joins TRBV11-1 and TRBJ1-1; D not resolved. The length of the CDR3 is 13 residues. Trimming shortened V by 1 base and J by 6 bases, and 9 bases separated the two germline ends. In germline, CDR1 is SGHAT, CDR2 FQDESV (reference sequence). This CDR3 reads CASSLERAAEAFF. CDR3 nucleotides: TGTGCCAGCAGCTTAGAGAGGGCGGCTGAAGCTTTCTTT.

This clonotype was detected only a few times. The V and J genes are TRBV12-3 or TRBV12-4 and TRBJ2-4; D may match TRBD1 or TRBD2 (5 bases each). The CDR3 totals 15 residues. V was cut by 5 bases and J by 7 bases, with 18 bases left in between. CDR3 in amino acids: CASSPLGPLGNIQYF. The CDR3 region has the DNA TGTGCCAGCAGTCCGTTGGGACCCCTGGGGAACATTCAGTACTTC.

The chain carries TRBV19 and TRBJ2-4, with a tentative D call TRBD1 (5 bases). Germline-derived CDR1 and CDR2 are LNHDA and SQIVND (reference sequence). V lost 5 bases to trimming and J lost 9 bases, with 26 bases between them. This CDR3 comprises 17 residues. CDR3 loop: CASSGFTRQKALGIQYF. The CDR3 DNA follows: TGTGCCAGTAGTGGCTTTACCCGACAGAAGGCCTTGGGCATTCAGTACTTC.

This clonotype was observed at least ten times. This sequence joins TRBV29-1 and TRBJ2-3; D remains ambiguous. Germline values: CDR1 SQVTM, CDR2 ANQGSEA. The CDR3 is 13 amino acids. The V end was cut by 6 bases, the J end by 6 bases, with 16 bases between. The CDR3 DNA sequence: TGCAGCGTGGCTCGGTTCCAGGCGGATACGCAGTATTTT. It yields the protein CSVARFQADTQYF.

The CDR3 region is CASSSTTGASSYEQYF. The CDR3 coding sequence is TGTGCCAGCAGCTCAACAACAGGGGCAAGCTCCTACGAGCAGTACTTC. The chain uses TRBV7-9 and TRBJ2-7, with 7 bases matching TRBD1. The V and J ends lost 4 bases and 0 bases, in that order; junction bases with no gene match: 9. The germline CDR1 and CDR2 sequences are SEHNR and FQNEAQ (reference sequence). The CDR3 has 16 residues.

The CDR3, as DNA: TGTGCCAGCAGCAATGACTGGGGCAATCAGCCCCAGCATTTT. Its translation: CASSNDWGNQPQHF. This rearrangement joins TRBV5-8 to TRBJ1-5; no definite D call. V was pared by 4 bases and J by 2 bases, with 10 bases between. Germline CDR1 is SGHTS and CDR2 is YDEGEE. The CDR3 extends over 14 amino acids.

This clonotype was recorded a few times. This rearrangement joins TRBV11-2 to TRBJ2-7; 8 bases match TRBD1. CDR3 size: 15 residues. V trimming: 5 bases; J trimming: 3 bases; junction bases outside the gene matches: 9. The germline V gene has CDR1 SGHAT and CDR2 FQNNGV. Here the CDR3 reads CASSTGTGLFYEQYF. As DNA, the CDR3 is TGTGCCAGCAGCACCGGGACAGGTCTCTTCTACGAGCAGTACTTC.

This clonotype has just a few counts. The rearrangement uses TRBV12-3 or TRBV12-4 and TRBJ2-3; the D gene is possibly TRBD2 (7 bases). With 0 bases removed from V and 6 bases from J, the gap between germline ends came to 13 bases. The CDR3 contains 15 residues. The CDR3 spells CASSLAGGAPDTQYF. CDR3 coding DNA: TGTGCCAGCAGTTTAGCAGGGGGGGCACCCGATACGCAGTATTTT.

The chain is built from TRBV21-1 and TRBJ2-2; the DNA was not compared with TRBD1, the D call given in the table. TRBV21-1 is recorded as a pseudogene. The CDR3 runs to 16 residues. The chain's CDR3 is CATSTKTGANTGELFF. CDR3 DNA: TGTGCCACCAGCACCAAAACCGGGGCGAACACCGGGGAGCTGTTTTTT.